One sample yielded the 24 T cell receptor beta chains listed below, sequenced in a study of beta chain features in type 1 diabetes. Notes on the study in general: Patients with Type 1 diabetes showed moderately but significantly shorter TCRB CDR3s in all four CD4+ subsets.

Antigen specificity for these receptors is unknown. Isolated RNA was reverse transcribed in full, so expressed TCRB transcripts were sequenced. Method: immunoSEQ multiplex PCR; TCRdb's copy keeps in-frame clones and lacks some. The sample holds more than 250,000 clones, roughly 20% seen once. The sequencing sample was made of naive CD4+ T cells from blood. These receptors were taken from a woman in her forties with type 1 diabetes.

The V gene is TRBV27, the J gene TRBJ1-1, with 8 nucleotides matching TRBD1. With V trimmed by 11 bases and J by 0 bases, 5 bases remained unmatched. Germline-derived CDR1 and CDR2 are MNHEY and SMNVEV (reference sequence). CDR3 length equals 13 residues. CDR3: CASSDRVNTEAFF. CDR3 DNA: TGTGCCTCCTCGGACAGGGTGAACACTGAAGCTTTCTTT.

The rearrangement uses TRBV30 and TRBJ2-3; TRBD2 matches at 11 bases. CDR3 length: 15 amino acids. Germline-derived CDR1 and CDR2 are GTSNPN and SVGIG (reference sequence). V lost 4 bases to trimming and J lost 4 bases; unmatched junction nucleotides: 7. The CDR3 protein is CAWKGLAGGPDTQYF. CDR3 DNA sequence: TGTGCCTGGAAGGGTCTAGCGGGAGGACCAGATACGCAGTATTTT.

The chain recombines TRBV28 with TRBJ1-2; weak D call: TRBD1 (5 bases). CDR1 MDHEN and CDR2 SYDVKM come from the germline V gene. The CDR3 length is 13 residues. Trimming removed 5 bases at V and 7 bases at J, with 14 bases between. The CDR3 sequence is CASSMQGTSGYTF. In nucleotides, the CDR3 is TGTGCCAGCAGTATGCAGGGTACGAGTGGCTACACCTTC.

Details on this clone: The sample holds other DNA sequences that translate to the same CDR3. The CDR3 here is CASSLGQGRTYEQYF. CDR3 coding DNA: TGTGCCAGCAGCTTGGGGCAGGGGCGGACCTACGAGCAGTACTTC. This rearrangement joins TRBV7-2 to TRBJ2-7, with a possible D match to TRBD1 (6 bases). The length of the CDR3 is 15 residues. Germline assignment: CDR1 SGHTA and CDR2 FQGNSA. The germline V and J ends were trimmed by 3 bases and 2 bases, with 14 bases remaining between them.

The rearrangement links TRBV5-1 to TRBJ1-1; maybe TRBD1 (6 bases). The germline gives CDR1 SGHRS, CDR2 YFSETQ. The V end was cut by 6 bases, the J end by 2 bases, with 17 bases between. This CDR3 has 15 residues. CDR3 residues: CASTEFAGVNTEAFF. As DNA, the CDR3 is TGCGCCAGCACCGAGTTTGCAGGGGTAAACACTGAAGCTTTCTTT.

On this clone: Other DNA sequences in this specimen translate into the identical CDR3. The chain couples TRBV28 to TRBJ2-7; D is possibly TRBD1 (6 bases). Germline CDR1 and CDR2: MDHEN and SYDVKM. Between the trimmed V and J ends, which lost 6 bases and 3 bases, there was a span of 9 bases. The CDR3 is 12 residues long. Written as DNA, the CDR3 is TGTGCCAGCAGCCTGGACAGCTACGAGCAGTACTTC. This gives the protein CASSLDSYEQYF.

This clone turned up a few times. The gene calls are TRBV5-6 and TRBJ1-2; TRBD1 agrees at 7 bases. Germline values: CDR1 SGHDT, CDR2 YYEEEE. The CDR3 has 14 residues. V lost 4 bases and J lost 6; bases outside the gene matches: 9. Here the CDR3 DNA reads TGTGCCAGCAGCGAGACAGGGAACTCCGATGGCTACACCTTC. Its protein product is CASSETGNSDGYTF.

This chain links TRBV30 with TRBJ2-7, with D possibly matching TRBD2 (5 bases). Germline loops: CDR1 GTSNPN, CDR2 SVGIG (reference sequence). The CDR3 runs to 12 residues. V lost 5 bases and J lost 0, with 8 bases in between. This CDR3 reads CAWADSSYEQYF. DNA for the CDR3: TGTGCCTGGGCGGACTCCTCCTACGAGCAGTACTTC.

In this sample, this clone turned up a few times. The chain employs TRBV19 and TRBJ1-1; D gene uncertain. The germline V gene has CDR1 LNHDA and CDR2 SQIVND (reference sequence). Trimming pared 7 bases from V and 1 base from J, leaving 10 bases between. The CDR3 sequence is 13 residues long. Here the CDR3 reads CASTQVSNTEAFF. CDR3 bases: TGTGCCAGTACCCAGGTTTCGAACACTGAAGCTTTCTTT.

With regard to this clone: Other DNA sequences of this sample code for an identical CDR3. The CDR3 nucleotides are TGTGCCAGCAGCCTGTCCGATACGCAGTATTTT. As protein: CASSLSDTQYF. The chain uses TRBV6-5 and TRBJ2-3; D not certain. The V and J ends lost 6 bases and 6 bases respectively, with 7 bases between them. The CDR3 extends over 11 amino acids. Germline V gene sequence: CDR1 MNHEY, CDR2 SVGAGI.

The chain employs TRBV7-3 and TRBJ1-1, with a tentative D call TRBD1 (5 bases). From germline, CDR1 is SGHTA and CDR2 FQGTGA. The CDR3 length is 13 residues. V lost 3 bases and J lost 3, with 8 bases in between. The CDR3 sequence: CASSLTGDTEAFF. CDR3 nucleotide sequence: TGTGCCAGCAGCTTGACGGGGGACACTGAAGCTTTCTTT.

This clone has more than one count but fewer than ten. CDR3 region: CASSIPTLSTEAFF. CDR3 nucleotide sequence: TGTGCCAGTAGTATTCCCACCTTGAGCACTGAAGCTTTCTTT. The J gene is TRBJ1-1, the V gene TRBV19; D is undetermined. V was trimmed by 3 bases and J by 4 bases, leaving 12 bases between them. The CDR3 has 14 amino acids. The germline V gene has CDR1 LNHDA and CDR2 SQIVND (reference sequence).

This clone was detected only a few times. The chain recombines TRBV30 with TRBJ2-4; 7 nucleotides align to TRBD2. CDR1 GTSNPN and CDR2 SVGIG come from the germline V gene (reference sequence). This CDR3 spans 15 amino acids. V shed 6 bases, J shed 3 bases, and the junction held 11 bases outside the gene matches. CDR3 residues: CACSGGEWGKNIQYF. The DNA of the CDR3 is TGTGCCTGCTCTGGGGGGGAGTGGGGCAAAAACATTCAGTACTTC.

A few counts support this clone. The chain employs TRBV5-6 and TRBJ1-2; no firm D call. V lost 2 bases to trimming and J lost 4 bases, with 6 bases between them. Looked up from germline, CDR1 is SGHDT and CDR2 is YYEEEE. The CDR3 has 12 residues. The CDR3 here is CASSLSVYGYTF. The CDR3 nucleotides read TGTGCCAGCAGCTTATCTGTCTATGGCTACACCTTC.

This clone was seen more than once but under ten times. The CDR3 DNA sequence: TGTGCCAGCAGTGCCGATGGACGGGGAACTGAAGCTTTCTTT. Translated: CASSADGRGTEAFF. The gene calls are TRBV6-4 and TRBJ1-1; D uncertain. Trimming removed 4 bases from V and 5 bases from J, with 14 bases in between. Germline V gives CDR1 MRHNA, CDR2 SNTAGT. The CDR3 sequence is 14 residues long.

The chain links TRBV5-4 to TRBJ2-1; 10 bases map to TRBD2. The CDR3 has 17 amino acids. Germline CDR1 SGHNT, CDR2 YYREEE (reference sequence). V was pared by 0 bases and J by 0 bases, with 3 bases of the junction left unmatched. CDR3 sequence (DNA): TGTGCCAGCAGCTTGGGGGTAGCGGGAGGCTCCTACAATGAGCAGTTCTTC. Translated, it gives CASSLGVAGGSYNEQFF.

The genes are TRBV4-2 and TRBJ1-1, with TRBD1 identical over 9 bases. The CDR3 is 15 residues long. The V segment lost 1 base and the J segment 0 bases; nucleotides outside the gene matches: 0. Germline lookup yields CDR1 LGHNA and CDR2 YNFKEQ. CDR3 DNA: TGTGCCAGCAGCCAAGGGGACAGGGTGAACACTGAAGCTTTCTTT. This codes for CASSQGDRVNTEAFF.

In this sample, this clone turned up a few times. This chain joins TRBV4-2 and TRBJ2-1, with TRBD1 matching over 8 bases. CDR3 size: 16 residues. Germline CDR1 LGHNA, CDR2 YNFKEQ. Trimming cost V 4 bases and J 4 bases; bases outside gene matches: 9. The CDR3 protein is CASSPHGTGPYNEQFF. DNA for the CDR3: TGTGCCAGCAGCCCACATGGGACAGGACCATACAATGAGCAGTTCTTC.

This rearrangement joins TRBV28 to TRBJ2-2; TRBD2 matches 10 bases. This CDR3 is 19 amino acids long. In germline, CDR1 is MDHEN, CDR2 SYDVKM. The trim removed 5 bases at V and 6 bases at J, leaving 18 bases unmatched. CDR3 region: CASSPSGTSATQRAGELFF. The CDR3, as DNA: TGTGCCAGCAGTCCCTCCGGGACTAGCGCCACCCAAAGGGCCGGGGAGCTGTTTTTT.

CDR3 in DNA: TGTGCCAGCAGCTTCCCGGGGGTTTCGTGGAGCTACACCTTC. This gives the protein CASSFPGVSWSYTF. The chain joins TRBV7-2 to TRBJ1-2; D is possibly TRBD1 (5 bases). With 3 bases removed from V and 9 bases from J, the gap between germline ends came to 17 bases. The germline gives CDR1 SGHTA, CDR2 FQGNSA. The CDR3 length is 14 residues.

The chain uses TRBV29-1 and TRBJ1-1; D gene uncertain. This CDR3 comprises 11 residues. Deletions cut 7 bases from V and 0 bases from J, with 6 bases between. Germline V gene data show CDR1 as SQVTM and CDR2 as ANQGSEA. The CDR3 loop reads CSGVMNTEAFF. The CDR3 nucleotides read TGCAGCGGAGTCATGAACACTGAAGCTTTCTTT.

This clone has more than one count but fewer than ten. This sequence joins TRBV28 and TRBJ1-1; unclear D gene. CDR1 MDHEN and CDR2 SYDVKM come from the germline V gene. V shed 4 bases and J shed 0 bases, with 6 bases lying between them. The CDR3 sequence is 13 residues long. The CDR3 DNA follows: TGTGCCAGCAGTTCGCCTATGAACACTGAAGCTTTCTTT. This codes for CASSSPMNTEAFF.

V is TRBV29-1 and J is TRBJ2-4; D gene ambiguous. This CDR3 is built from 12 residues. The ends were cut back, 8 bases at V and 8 bases at J, with 16 bases in the middle. CDR1 is SQVTM and CDR2 is ANQGSEA in the germline V gene. The CDR3 DNA follows: TGCAGCTTGATATCGGCAGAGGACATTCAGTACTTC. Translating gives CSLISAEDIQYF.

The CDR3 reads CASIQGLTEAFF. CDR3 DNA: TGTGCCAGTATACAGGGGTTGACTGAAGCTTTCTTT. This sequence joins TRBV28 and TRBJ1-1, with TRBD1 matching over 7 bases. Germline V gene data show CDR1 as MDHEN and CDR2 as SYDVKM. The CDR3 runs to 12 residues. The junction had 6 bases not matched to a gene; V was cut back by 9 bases and J by 5 bases.